Following are 26 T cell receptor beta chains from one sample sequenced in a study of T cell responses to AZD1222 COVID-19 vaccine. Here immunoSEQ multiplex PCR was the method, and the copy in TCRdb shows in-frame clones only, minus some. The sample records 110,000 to 150,000 clones, 80% to 95% being singletons. Sequenced material: peripheral blood, taken on day 0 of AZD1222 vaccination. The receptors were sampled from an adult in good health.

The genes are TRBV28 and TRBJ1-3; D might be TRBD1 (5 bases). The CDR3 spans 15 residues. Germline V gene data show CDR1 as MDHEN and CDR2 as SYDVKM. Trimming took 5 bases from V and 1 from J, leaving 12 bases between them. The CDR3 loop is CASSLTGDSGNTIYF. The CDR3 bases are TGTGCCAGCAGTCTTACAGGCGATTCTGGAAACACCATATATTTT.

V gene TRBV29-1 combines with J gene TRBJ2-3; 7 bases map to TRBD1. Losses at the gene ends were 3 bases for V and 2 bases for J; bases not matched to a gene: 14. CDR1 and CDR2 from the germline V gene are SQVTM and ANQGSEA. This CDR3 is built from 17 residues. CDR3 protein: CSVDGHRGSPSTDTQYF. CDR3 bases: TGCAGCGTTGATGGCCACAGGGGTTCCCCTTCCACAGATACGCAGTATTTT.

The rearrangement links TRBV10-3 to TRBJ2-7; 7 positions agree with TRBD1. Trimming took 7 bases from V and 6 from J; bases not matched to a gene: 12. Germline values: CDR1 ENHRY, CDR2 SYGVKD. This CDR3 is built from 14 residues. CDR3 sequence: CAITLDRESVEQYF. The CDR3 DNA follows: TGTGCCATCACCCTTGACAGGGAGTCTGTCGAGCAGTACTTC.

The rearrangement links TRBV30 to TRBJ1-2; TRBD1 matches at 8 bases. The CDR3 is made up of 15 amino acids. Germline CDR1 GTSNPN, CDR2 SVGIG (reference sequence). V was clipped by 1 base and J by 7 bases; unmatched bases: 11. The chain's CDR3 is CAWSGQGALGGGYTF. The CDR3 nucleotides are TGTGCCTGGAGTGGGCAGGGGGCCCTCGGGGGTGGCTACACCTTC.

The gene calls are TRBV5-1 and TRBJ1-6; D not resolved. Per germline, CDR1 SGHRS and CDR2 YFSETQ. This CDR3 has 12 residues. Trimming took 0 bases from V and 10 from J, leaving 5 bases between them. CDR3 bases: TGCGCCAGCAGCTTGGACGAGTCACCCCTCCACTTT. This translates into CASSLDESPLHF.

The J gene is TRBJ1-2, the V gene TRBV30, with no clear D. The germline V and J ends were trimmed by 5 bases and 7 bases, with 17 bases remaining between them. The germline V gene has CDR1 GTSNPN and CDR2 SVGIG (reference sequence). The CDR3 length is 13 residues. DNA for the CDR3: TGTGCCTGGTCCAGAGGCCCCGGAGGTGGCTACACCTTC. Translating it yields CAWSRGPGGGYTF.

This chain links TRBV28 with TRBJ2-7; perhaps TRBD2 as D (5 bases). This CDR3 has 15 residues. CDR1 and CDR2 from the germline V gene are MDHEN and SYDVKM. V was pared by 3 bases and J by 1 base, with 13 bases between. CDR3 in amino acids: CASSFSGMGSYEQYF. CDR3 sequence (DNA): TGTGCCAGCAGTTTCTCGGGGATGGGTTCCTACGAGCAGTACTTC.

CDR3 protein: CASSAQAYEQYF. In DNA form, the CDR3 reads TGTGCCAGCAGTGCACAAGCCTACGAGCAGTACTTC. V gene TRBV2 combines with J gene TRBJ2-7; D unresolved. Germline V gene data show CDR1 as SNHLY and CDR2 as FYNNEI. With 4 bases removed from V and 2 bases from J, the gap between germline ends came to 6 bases. The CDR3 spans 12 residues.

The chain employs TRBV10-3 and TRBJ1-5, with D possibly matching TRBD1 (6 bases). The CDR3 spans 14 residues. Germline V gives CDR1 ENHRY, CDR2 SYGVKD. Trimming removed 4 bases from V and 6 bases from J, with 13 bases in between. CDR3 residues: CAISVAGAGQPQHF. CDR3 nucleotides: TGTGCCATCAGTGTCGCGGGGGCGGGTCAGCCCCAGCATTTT.

The chain is built from TRBV10-1 and TRBJ2-2; D unresolved. Trimming took 4 bases from V and 2 from J, leaving 2 bases between them. Looked up from germline, CDR1 is WNHNN and CDR2 is SYGVQD (reference sequence). The CDR3 totals 12 residues. The CDR3 DNA sequence: TGCGCCAGCAGTGCAAACACCGGGGAGCTGTTTTTT. It codes for CASSANTGELFF.

The J gene is TRBJ2-2, the V gene TRBV5-6, with 7 bases that match TRBD2. The J segment lost 4 bases and the V segment lost 1 base, leaving 7 bases of the junction unmatched. From germline, CDR1 is SGHDT and CDR2 YYEEEE. The CDR3 is 16 amino acids. The CDR3: CASSLLARELTGELFF. CDR3 in DNA: TGTGCCAGCAGCTTGTTGGCGCGGGAGCTCACCGGGGAGCTGTTTTTT.

Comments on this clone: The identical CDR3 is also encoded by other nucleotide sequences in the sample. CDR3 loop: CASSLGGNEKLFF. The CDR3 DNA reads as TGCGCCAGCAGCTTGGGAGGTAATGAAAAACTGTTTTTT. The chain couples TRBV5-1 to TRBJ1-4, with no clear D. The CDR3 has 13 residues. V lost 0 bases to trimming and J lost 4 bases, with 4 bases between them. Germline CDR1 SGHRS, CDR2 YFSETQ.

This clone was observed a single time. The J gene is TRBJ2-7, the V gene TRBV6-5; D not resolved. Looked up from germline, CDR1 is MNHEY and CDR2 is SVGAGI. The V end lost 4 bases, the J end lost 3 bases, and 7 bases lay between the germline ends. This CDR3 has 12 residues. Here the CDR3 reads CASSSSGYEQYF. CDR3 bases: TGTGCCAGCAGTTCCTCCGGCTACGAGCAGTACTTC.

V is TRBV6-1 and J is TRBJ2-7; D could derive from TRBD1 or TRBD2 (5 bases each). V was shortened by 3 bases and J by 0 bases, with 12 bases between the two germline ends. Per germline, CDR1 MNHNS and CDR2 SASEGT. The CDR3 sequence is 15 residues long. The CDR3 loop reads CASSDPGLNSYEQYF. The CDR3 DNA reads TGTGCCAGCAGTGATCCGGGGCTGAACTCCTACGAGCAGTACTTC.

This clone was detected only once. CDR3 bases: TGTGCCAGCAGTGGCCGGACTAAAAGTGGAAACACCATATATTTT. Its translation: CASSGRTKSGNTIYF. This sequence joins TRBV2 and TRBJ1-3; D gene unclear. Germline loops: CDR1 SNHLY, CDR2 FYNNEI. V lost 4 bases and J 3 bases, leaving 13 bases between the germline ends. There are 15 residues in the CDR3.

V and J are TRBV4-1 and TRBJ2-7; D ambiguous. The CDR3 is 16 residues long. Germline loops: CDR1 MGHRA, CDR2 YSYEKL. Trimming stripped 1 base from V and 6 bases from J, with 19 bases between. CDR3 protein: CASSQGPLVRVGEQYF. The CDR3 nucleotides read TGCGCCAGCAGCCAAGGGCCTCTAGTAAGGGTAGGCGAGCAGTACTTC.

The chain couples TRBV19 to TRBJ1-1, with a weak D call TRBD1 (5 bases). The germline V gene encodes CDR1 LNHDA and CDR2 SQIVND (reference sequence). The CDR3 sequence is 15 residues long. The germline V and J ends were trimmed by 5 bases and 4 bases, with 17 bases remaining between them. CDR3 bases: TGTGCCAGTAGTCCAACACGTTCGGGGGGCACTGAAGCTTTCTTT. The encoded protein is CASSPTRSGGTEAFF.

The chain employs TRBV6-5 and TRBJ2-3, with 11 nucleotides matching TRBD1. The CDR3 sequence is 14 residues long. The V gene end was trimmed by 11 bases and the J gene end by 3 bases; junction bases not matched to a gene: 7. Germline lookup yields CDR1 MNHEY and CDR2 SVGAGI. The CDR3 DNA sequence: TGTGCCGCGTCCGGGACAGGGGGTACAGATACGCAGTATTTT. Its protein is CAASGTGGTDTQYF.

V and J are TRBV5-3 and TRBJ2-7; 9 bases fit TRBD2. TRBV5-3 is placed among ORFs of uncertain function. CDR3 size: 18 residues. Unmatched junction bases numbered 17, after V lost 4 bases and J lost 3 bases. The CDR3 is CARSPPGWREGFYYEQYF. Written as DNA, the CDR3 is TGTGCCAGAAGCCCCCCGGGATGGCGGGAGGGATTCTACTACGAGCAGTACTTC.

This clone was recorded a few times. The rearrangement uses TRBV7-2 and TRBJ2-7; either TRBD1 or TRBD2 may fit D (5 bases each). The germline V gene encodes CDR1 SGHTA and CDR2 FQGNSA. This CDR3 has 17 amino acids. Deletions cut 4 bases from V and 7 bases from J, with 26 bases between. CDR3 in amino acids: CASSSFPRGARGEEQYF. The DNA of the CDR3 is TGTGCCAGCAGCTCCTTTCCGAGAGGGGCGAGGGGAGAAGAGCAGTACTTC.

The chain has TRBV5-1 and TRBJ2-3; 8 nucleotides align to TRBD1. CDR1 SGHRS and CDR2 YFSETQ come from the germline V gene. The CDR3 sequence is 17 residues long. J gave up 5 bases and V 0 bases, and 11 bases lay outside the gene matches. The CDR3 DNA reads as TGCGCCAGCAGCTTGGATCGGGACAGGCCAATAGGAGATACGCAGTATTTT. This encodes CASSLDRDRPIGDTQYF. The full variable domain, its missing parts supplied by reference TRBV5-1 and TRBJ2-3, is KAGVTQTPRYLIKTRGQQVTLSCSPISGHRSVSWYQQTPGQGLQFLFEYFSETQRNKGNFPGRFSGRQFSNSRSEMNVSTLELGDSALYLCASSLDRDRPIGDTQYFGPGTRLTVL.

This chain joins TRBV7-3 and TRBJ2-2; D is possibly TRBD1 (7 bases). The germline V gene encodes CDR1 SGHTA and CDR2 FQGTGA. The CDR3 runs 15 residues. V shed 2 bases and J shed 5 bases, with 12 bases lying between them. The CDR3: CASSLAGQKTGELFF. The CDR3 DNA sequence: TGTGCCAGCAGCTTAGCGGGACAGAAGACCGGGGAGCTGTTTTTT. Combining the CDR3 with reference TRBV7-3 and TRBJ2-2 gives the whole variable domain GAGVSQTPSNKVTEKGKYVELRCDPISGHTALYWYRQSLGQGPEFLIYFQGTGAADDSGLPNDRFFAVRPEGSVSTLKIQRTERGDSAVYLCASSLAGQKTGELFFGEGSRLTVL.

The chain couples TRBV19 to TRBJ1-2; perhaps TRBD1 as D (5 bases). The CDR3 length is 15 residues. With 1 base removed from V and 7 bases from J, the gap between germline ends came to 16 bases. Germline assignment: CDR1 LNHDA and CDR2 SQIVND (reference sequence). The CDR3 here is CASSIVKGRLVGYTF. In nucleotides, the CDR3 is TGTGCCAGTAGTATAGTCAAGGGACGGTTGGTTGGCTACACCTTC.

This clone appeared a single time. The chain is built from TRBV11-3 and TRBJ2-2, with TRBD1 as a possible D gene (6 bases). Germline V gene lookup returns CDR1 SGHNT and CDR2 YENEEA. Trimming removed 2 bases from V and 0 bases from J, with 16 bases in between. The CDR3 contains 18 residues. The CDR3 reads CASSLRRPGQPNTGELFF. Written as DNA, the CDR3 is TGTGCCAGCAGCTTACGTAGACCGGGACAACCGAACACCGGGGAGCTGTTTTTT.

CDR3 in DNA: TGTGCCAGCAGCTTGGAAAGCGACTATACCTACGAGCAGTACTTC. Its protein product is CASSLESDYTYEQYF. V usage is TRBV5-5 and J usage is TRBJ2-7, with D perhaps matching TRBD2 (5 bases). Germline V gives CDR1 SGHKS, CDR2 YYEKEE (reference sequence). The CDR3 runs to 15 residues. V lost 0 bases and J lost 2, with 12 bases in between.

The gene calls are TRBV4-3 and TRBJ2-7; D is tentatively TRBD1 or TRBD2 (5 bases each). V was cut by 0 bases and J by 3 bases, with 12 bases left in between. Looked up from germline, CDR1 is LGHNA and CDR2 is YSLEER. The CDR3 has 15 amino acids. The CDR3: CASSQEPGRVYEQYF. The CDR3, as DNA: TGCGCCAGCAGCCAAGAGCCAGGGAGAGTCTACGAGCAGTACTTC.